This TCR beta chain derives from a study of breast tumors, draining lymph nodes, adjacent tissues. Germline CDR1 reads SGHDT; CDR2 reads YYEEEE. The CDR3 totals 13 residues. V lost 4 bases and J lost 8, with 12 bases in between. Study outcomes and limitations: Findings are consistent with lymph node origin and intratumoral expansion of most tumor T cells. Data only fit, rather than demonstrated, lymph node origin of most tumor T cells. Tumors had less TCR diversity than lymph nodes, more than nontumor tissue. Tumor and nontumor repertoires were significantly more similar in luminal-like than in basal-like breast cancer.

TCRdb reprocessed the multiplex PCR reads with MiXCR, giving one entry per CDR3 protein. The top ten hold 8.4% of the sample, which has 55,000 to 75,000 distinct CDR3 sequences, around two fifths seen once. As regards this clonotype: The antigen remains unidentified.

Specimen: breast tumor tissue. This sequence originates from a female donor with breast cancer. Some clones in this sample may be carry-over from other donors' samples. The chain combines TRBV5-6 with TRBJ1-4; a weak D match, TRBD1 (6 bases). CDR3 coding DNA: TGTGCCAGCAGCCAGACAGGAGGGGAAAAACTGTTTTTT. This codes for CASSQTGGEKLFF.